This TCR beta chain is from a study of T cell repertoires in cytomegalovirus infection (dated by TCRdb to about 2019). Turning to the overall study: Peptide stimulations targeted recently identified HLA-C-restricted CMV epitopes, whose presentation resists viral immunomodulation, together with well-studied HLA-B-restricted epitopes. Donor HLA type was relevant to the analysis, because carriage of CMV infection together with the matching HLA type was indicated by public TCR beta signatures.

With regard to this clonotype: Its antigen remains unidentified. Base qualities are not recorded, but no much larger clone differs from it by a single base.

Explained via the paper, the treatment or condition label denotes: in vitro stimulation with specific CMV peptide epitopes to enrich CMV-specific T cells. The paper as a whole reports these results and caveats: In both this cohort and an independent cohort of some 350 donors, the cumulative frequency of public TCR beta family members distinguished carriers of CMV infection plus the relevant HLA type. The ex vivo response was dominated by HLA-C-restricted CMV-specific TCR beta clonotypes, which also provided the single most frequent clonotype in two of eight donors.

TCRdb lists the instrument as Illumina HiSeq 1500. TCRdb trimmed the raw reads at Q25, called clones with MiXCR and kept productive beta chains. Rows matching on CDR3 protein sequence are summarized as one entry with the most common DNA and genes. Here the sample has approximately 590,000 distinct CDR3 sequences; roughly 43% occur a single time. 48% of the sample rests with the top ten. The sequence was collected from a human donor in good health (CMV status not recorded). Some clones in this sample may be carry-over from other donors' samples. Sample: cultured PBMCs, taken from culture after CMV antigen stimulation.

CDR3 loop: CASSLGGMGSPLHF. The DNA is TGTGCCAGCAGTTTAGGGGGGATGGGTTCACCCCTCCACTTT. The rearranged chain carries TRBV28 and TRBJ1-6; tentative D gene TRBD1, with 5 bases matching. The V end loses 2 bases and the J end loses 9 bases, and a stretch of 11 bases separates them. The CDR1 and CDR2 encoded by the germline V gene are MDHEN and SYDVKM. Including the terminal cysteine and phenylalanine, the CDR3 comprises 14 residues. This entry keeps only the CDR3 DNA: 42 bases, framed from base 1.